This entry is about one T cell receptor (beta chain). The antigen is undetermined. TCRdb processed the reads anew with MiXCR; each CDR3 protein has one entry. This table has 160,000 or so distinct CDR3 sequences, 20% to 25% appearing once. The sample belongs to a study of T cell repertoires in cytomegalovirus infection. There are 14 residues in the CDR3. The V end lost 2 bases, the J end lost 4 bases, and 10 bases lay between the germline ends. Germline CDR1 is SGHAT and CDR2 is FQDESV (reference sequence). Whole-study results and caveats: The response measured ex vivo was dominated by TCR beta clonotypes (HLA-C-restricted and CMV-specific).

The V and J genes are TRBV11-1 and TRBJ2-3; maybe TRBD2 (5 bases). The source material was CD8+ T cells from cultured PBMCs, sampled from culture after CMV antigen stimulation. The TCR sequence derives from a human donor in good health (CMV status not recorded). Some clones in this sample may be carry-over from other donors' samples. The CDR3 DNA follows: TGTGCCAGCAGCTTAACTGAGGGCGCAGATACGCAGTATTTT. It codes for CASSLTEGADTQYF.